Listed below are T cell receptor beta chains from one sample, sequenced in a study of post-analysis software for immune sequencing data. TCRdb passed the PCR reads through MiXCR, listing each CDR3 protein once. Among about 460,000 distinct CDR3 sequences listed, roughly 46% were seen once. The sample taken for sequencing was blood. The receptors originated from a girl aged 10-17 years with multiple sclerosis. Both conserved end residues are part of each CDR3. Each record gives: clone size, D gene, V gene, J gene, CDR3 protein, CDR3 DNA. A D gene is named only where the DNA matches it firmly. Clone size is stated in some rows and not others, as once, few, many or a class when expanded.

>NA|TRBD1|TRBV24-1|TRBJ2-1
CATSDRTGGVTNEQFF
TGTGCCACCAGTGACCGGACAGGGGGCGTAACGAATGAGCAGTTCTTC
>few|NA|TRBV12-3/TRBV12-4|TRBJ1-2
CASTLGLFYGYTF
TGTGCCAGCACCCTGGGACTGTTCTATGGCTACACCTTC
>NA|NA|TRBV20-1|TRBJ2-1
CSARDDTYNEQFF
TGCAGTGCTAGAGACGACACTTACAATGAGCAGTTCTTC
>NA|NA|TRBV5-1|TRBJ1-1
CASSLDSAPEAFF
TGCGCCAGCAGCTTGGATTCCGCCCCTGAAGCTTTCTTT
>NA|NA|TRBV7-2|TRBJ2-3
CASSLGRVTDTQYF
TGTGCCAGCAGCTTAGGGCGGGTAACAGATACGCAGTATTTT
>few|NA|TRBV20-1|TRBJ1-2
CSASLGTDYGYTF
TGCAGTGCCAGCCTCGGGACTGACTATGGCTACACCTTC
>NA|NA|TRBV29-1|TRBJ1-1
CSVDPKWVNTEAFF
TGCAGCGTTGATCCCAAATGGGTAAACACTGAAGCTTTCTTT
>NA|NA|TRBV2|TRBJ1-1
CASSDQQVDTEAFF
TGTGCCAGCAGTGACCAACAGGTGGACACTGAAGCTTTCTTT
>NA|TRBD2|TRBV28|TRBJ2-5
CASSPLAEQETQYF
TGTGCCAGCAGTCCACTAGCGGAACAAGAGACCCAGTACTTC
>NA|NA|TRBV28|TRBJ2-3
CASSAGTIYSTDTQYF
TGTGCCAGCAGCGCCGGGACAATTTATAGCACAGATACGCAGTATTTT
>NA|NA|TRBV6-6|TRBJ2-3
CASSAFRGLTDTQYF
TGTGCCAGCAGTGCGTTCAGGGGCTTGACAGATACGCAGTATTTT
>NA|NA|TRBV6-5|TRBJ2-3
CASSTPRVGDTQYF
TGTGCCAGCAGTACACCAAGGGTAGGAGATACGCAGTATTTT
>NA|TRBD2|TRBV7-6|TRBJ2-5
CASSPVTGGSETQYF
TGTGCCAGCAGCCCGGTAACGGGAGGGAGCGAGACCCAGTACTTC
>NA|NA|TRBV6-5|TRBJ2-3
CASSPNGARDTQYF
TGTGCCAGCAGCCCTAACGGGGCGAGGGATACGCAGTATTTT
>NA|NA|TRBV12-3/TRBV12-4|TRBJ2-3
CASRRMMQKIKQYF
TGTGCCAGCAGGCGAATGATGCAGAAAATAAAGCAGTATTTT
>few|NA|TRBV20-1|TRBJ1-5
CSVGPGGNQPQHF
TGCAGTGTAGGGCCGGGGGGCAATCAGCCCCAGCATTTT
>once|NA|TRBV7-8|TRBJ2-3
CASSLDRVHTDTQYF
TGTGCCAGCAGCTTAGACCGAGTCCACACAGATACGCAGTATTTT
>few|TRBD2|TRBV20-1|TRBJ2-7
CSATTSETYEQYF
TGCAGTGCTACGACTAGCGAGACCTACGAGCAGTACTTC
>NA|TRBD1|TRBV9|TRBJ2-5
CASSGPDRGETQYF
TGTGCCAGCAGCGGCCCTGACAGGGGAGAGACCCAGTACTTC
>NA|TRBD1|TRBV28|TRBJ1-2
CAITNRGYGYTF
TGTGCCATCACGAACAGGGGGTATGGCTACACCTTC
>few|NA|TRBV5-1|TRBJ2-7
CASSPPALGTYEQYF
TGCGCCAGCAGCCCCCCGGCCCTCGGCACCTACGAGCAGTACTTC
>few|NA|TRBV5-4|TRBJ2-1
CASSLSRGANEQFF
TGTGCCAGCAGCTTGTCCAGGGGAGCCAATGAGCAGTTCTTC
>once|TRBD2|TRBV6-6|TRBJ2-1
CASRRTSGEYNEQFF
TGTGCCAGCAGAAGGACTAGCGGAGAATACAATGAGCAGTTCTTC
>few|NA|TRBV5-1|TRBJ2-5
CASRDGLPGTQYF
TGCGCCAGCAGGGACGGACTGCCGGGAACCCAGTACTTC
>NA|TRBD2|TRBV2|TRBJ2-1
CASRAAAGGTFSYNEQFF
TGTGCCAGCAGGGCAGCAGCGGGAGGAACCTTCTCCTACAATGAGCAGTTCTTC
>few|NA|TRBV29-1|TRBJ1-2
CSVSLPGYTF
TGCAGCGTTTCCCTTCCAGGCTACACCTTC
>NA|TRBD2|TRBV9|TRBJ2-3
CASSDGSGRADTDTQYF
TGTGCCAGCAGCGACGGGAGCGGGAGGGCCGACACAGATACGCAGTATTTT
>NA|NA|TRBV29-1|TRBJ1-5
CSPQTRGQILQPQHF
TGCAGCCCTCAGACTCGGGGGCAGATTCTTCAGCCCCAGCATTTT
>NA|NA|TRBV7-9|TRBJ2-7
CASSWTGGANEQYF
TGTGCCAGCAGCTGGACTGGCGGAGCCAATGAGCAGTACTTC
>NA|TRBD1|TRBV7-9|TRBJ1-2
CASSPSTGRDDGCTF
TGTGCCAGCAGCCCGTCGACAGGGAGGGACGATGGCTGCACCTTC
>NA|TRBD2|TRBV5-1|TRBJ2-3
CASSLVASGSTDTQYF
TGCGCCAGCAGCTTGGTAGCTAGCGGTAGCACAGATACGCAGTATTTT
>NA|NA|TRBV20-1|TRBJ1-5
CSAGTSSNQPQHF
TGCAGTGCTGGAACAAGTAGCAATCAGCCCCAGCATTTT
>few|NA|TRBV11-2|TRBJ2-1
CASSTAPTGRLNEQFF
TGTGCCAGCAGCACGGCGCCGACAGGGAGGTTGAATGAGCAGTTCTTC
>NA|TRBD2|TRBV6-1|TRBJ2-6
CASTRGGAGASVLTF
TGTGCCAGCACCCGGGGAGGGGCTGGGGCCAGCGTCCTGACTTTC
>once|NA|TRBV6-5|TRBJ2-3
CASGSIRGTQYF
TGTGCCAGCGGGAGTATAAGGGGTACGCAGTATTTT
>once|NA|TRBV29-1|TRBJ2-2
CSVPAEGRMIGELFF
TGCAGCGTTCCGGCCGAAGGTCGGATGATTGGGGAGCTGTTTTTT
>few|NA|TRBV7-2|TRBJ2-1
CASSPWGRSNYNEQFF
TGTGCCAGCAGCCCTTGGGGTAGGTCTAACTACAATGAGCAGTTCTTC